The table lists the clone carrying this T cell receptor beta chain with many counts. This sample stems from a study of human T cells and chemical hapten exposure. TCRdb recomputed calls from the RACE reads with MiXCR, one row per CDR3 protein. The repertoire consists of approximately 320,000 distinct CDR3 sequences, with around 5.5% occurring once and the leading ten covering over 6.5%. Time point indicated: pre-sensitization, week 0. As for treatment: therapeutic diphenylcyclopropenone sensitization with weekly scalp DPC. The CDR3 extends over 13 amino acids. Germline-derived CDR1 and CDR2 are MDHEN and SYDVKM. V lost 7 bases, J lost 5 bases, and 14 bases lay in between.

Here the sequenced sample was whole blood, taken in connection with sensitization to the hapten diphenylcyclopropenone (DPC). V usage is TRBV28 and J usage is TRBJ2-5, with D hard to call. The TCR was taken from a woman younger than 35 with alopecia areata. Some clones in this sample may be carry-over from other donors' samples. The CDR3 DNA is TGTGCCAGCAACGATCCGGGCTCGGAGACCCAGTACTTC. Its translation is CASNDPGSETQYF.